Reported below is one T cell receptor beta chain. Germline CDR1 LNHDA, CDR2 SQIVND (reference sequence). After removal of 6 bases from V and 2 bases from J, the junction contained 2 bases not matched to a gene. This CDR3 region has 15 residues. The study ran its PCR with 60 Vbeta and 13 Jbeta primers. The protocol was immunoSEQ multiplex PCR, while the TCRdb copy is restricted to in-frame clones and leaves out a portion. Altogether roughly 100,000 clones are present, around 61% being singletons, with the ten largest covering under 3.5%. The data derive from a study of cytomegalovirus exposure and HLA in healthy donors.

Sequencing input: PBMCs. This TCR was sampled from a woman aged 45-59 years in good health and CMV-seronegative. The genes are TRBV19 and TRBJ2-1, with 12 bases identical to TRBD1. Here the CDR3 DNA reads TGTGCCAGTAGGGGACAGGGGGCCCCCTACAATGAGCAGTTCTTC. Residues: CASRGQGAPYNEQFF.